This T cell receptor beta chain was observed in a study of human T cells and chemical hapten exposure. Study findings and constraints: The study found expanded TCRs formed significantly more large CDR3 similarity clusters than controls.

This clonotype was observed many times. Its antigen remains unidentified. Each CDR3 protein is one row after TCRdb ran MiXCR on the RACE reads. Of 95,000 to 150,000 distinct CDR3 sequences listed, around 11% are singletons. This sample's time point: patch test 3, about 24 weeks after DPC sensitization. Treatment of the sample: therapeutic diphenylcyclopropenone sensitization with weekly scalp DPC. The study drew its donors from alopecia patients who were 18 to 70 years old and suitable for DPC. The CDR3 contains 16 residues. Trimming shortened V by 1 base and J by 2 bases, and 17 bases separated the two germline ends. Germline CDR1 reads SQVTM; CDR2 reads ANQGSEA.

This receptor was obtained from a woman in her forties or fifties with alopecia areata. Some clones in this sample may be carry-over from other donors' samples. The chain couples TRBV29-1 to TRBJ1-2; TRBD1 is a possible D gene (5 bases). The starting material was whole blood, obtained in connection with sensitization to the hapten diphenylcyclopropenone (DPC). The CDR3 coding sequence is TGCAGCGTTGAAGGACAAACCCTCCGGGGGAACTATGGCTACACCTTC. Translation: CSVEGQTLRGNYGYTF.